This record covers a single TCR beta chain. Antigen: not known. The source of the sample is a study of cytomegalovirus exposure and HLA in healthy donors. Study-wide results and caveats: Common viral pathogens seemed, in a later analysis, to connect with several of the most significant clusters.

CDR3 length: 14 amino acids. Germline-derived CDR1 and CDR2 are MDHEN and SYDVKM. With 2 bases removed from V and 4 bases from J, the gap between germline ends came to 9 bases. In the PCR, 60 Vbeta and 13 Jbeta primers were used. Assay: immunoSEQ multiplex PCR; the TCRdb copy retains only in-frame clones and omits some. The table shows approximately 130,000 clones, with around 77% occurring only once. The TCR originated in a man in his fifties or sixties in good health and CMV-seronegative. Sequencing input: PBMCs. This chain connects TRBV28 to TRBJ1-5, with D possibly being TRBD1 (5 bases). The CDR3 coding sequence is TGTGCCAGCAGTTTAGGGGGAGGGAATCAGCCCCAGCATTTT. It yields the protein CASSLGGGNQPQHF.